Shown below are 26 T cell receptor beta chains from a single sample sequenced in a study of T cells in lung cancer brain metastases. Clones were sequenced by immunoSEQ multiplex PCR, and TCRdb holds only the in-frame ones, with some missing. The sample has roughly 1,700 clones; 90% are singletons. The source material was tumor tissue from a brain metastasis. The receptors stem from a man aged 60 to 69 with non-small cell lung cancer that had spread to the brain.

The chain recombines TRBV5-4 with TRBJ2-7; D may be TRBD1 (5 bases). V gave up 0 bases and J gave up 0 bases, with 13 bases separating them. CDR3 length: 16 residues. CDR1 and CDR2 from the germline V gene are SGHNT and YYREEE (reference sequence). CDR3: CASSLGSGISSYEQYF. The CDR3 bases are TGTGCCAGCAGCTTGGGATCAGGGATAAGCTCCTACGAGCAGTACTTC.

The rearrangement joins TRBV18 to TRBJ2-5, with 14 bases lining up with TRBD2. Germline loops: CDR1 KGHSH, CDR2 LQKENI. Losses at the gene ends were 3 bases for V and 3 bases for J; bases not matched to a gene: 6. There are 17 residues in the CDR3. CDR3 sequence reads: CASSPRTSGGSKETQYF. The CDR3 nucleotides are TGTGCCAGCTCACCCCGGACTAGCGGGGGGTCCAAAGAGACCCAGTACTTC.

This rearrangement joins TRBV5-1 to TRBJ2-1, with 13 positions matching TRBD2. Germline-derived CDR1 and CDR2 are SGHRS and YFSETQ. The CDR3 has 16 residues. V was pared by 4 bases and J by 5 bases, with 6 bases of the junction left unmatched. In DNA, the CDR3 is TGCGCCAGCAGCGGAACCGGGACTAGCGGGGACAATGAGCAGTTCTTC. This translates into CASSGTGTSGDNEQFF.

CDR3 residues: CATRLAGGFPTDTQYF. In DNA, the CDR3 is TGTGCCACGAGACTAGCGGGAGGTTTTCCTACAGATACGCAGTATTTT. This rearrangement joins TRBV19 to TRBJ2-3; 13 bases fit TRBD2. CDR3 length: 16 residues. The germline V gene has CDR1 LNHDA and CDR2 SQIVND (reference sequence). Unmatched junction bases numbered 10, after V lost 10 bases and J lost 3 bases.

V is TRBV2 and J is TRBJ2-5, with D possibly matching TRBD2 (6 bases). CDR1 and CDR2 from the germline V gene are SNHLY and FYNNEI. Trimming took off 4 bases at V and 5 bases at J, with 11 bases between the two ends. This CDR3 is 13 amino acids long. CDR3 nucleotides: TGTGCCAGCAGTGCTCGAGGAGGGGAGACCCAGTACTTC. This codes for CASSARGGETQYF.

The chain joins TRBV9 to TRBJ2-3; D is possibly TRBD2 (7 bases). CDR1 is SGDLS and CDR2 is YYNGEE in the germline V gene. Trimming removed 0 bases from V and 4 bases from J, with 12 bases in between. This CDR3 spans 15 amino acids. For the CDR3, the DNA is TGTGCCAGCAGCGTAGCTACGGGGGGCTCAGATACGCAGTATTTT. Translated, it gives CASSVATGGSDTQYF.

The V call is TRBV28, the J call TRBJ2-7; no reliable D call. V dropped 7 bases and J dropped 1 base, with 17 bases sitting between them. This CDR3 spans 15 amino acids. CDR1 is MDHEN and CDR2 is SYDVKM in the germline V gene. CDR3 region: CASNSRASPSYEQYF. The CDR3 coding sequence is TGTGCCAGCAATTCAAGGGCCTCGCCTTCCTACGAGCAGTACTTC.

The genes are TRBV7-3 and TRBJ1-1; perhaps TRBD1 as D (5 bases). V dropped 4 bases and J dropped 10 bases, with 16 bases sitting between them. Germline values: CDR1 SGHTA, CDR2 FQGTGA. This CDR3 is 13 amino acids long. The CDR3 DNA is TGTGCCAGCAGCTCAGGACCAGGGAAGAGAGCTTTCTTT. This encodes CASSSGPGKRAFF.

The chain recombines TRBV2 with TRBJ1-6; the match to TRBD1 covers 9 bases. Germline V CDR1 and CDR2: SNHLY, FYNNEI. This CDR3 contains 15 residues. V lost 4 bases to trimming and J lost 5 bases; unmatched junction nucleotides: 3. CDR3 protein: CASSVGTGNNSPLHF. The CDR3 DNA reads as TGTGCCAGCAGTGTCGGGACAGGGAATAATTCACCCCTCCACTTT.

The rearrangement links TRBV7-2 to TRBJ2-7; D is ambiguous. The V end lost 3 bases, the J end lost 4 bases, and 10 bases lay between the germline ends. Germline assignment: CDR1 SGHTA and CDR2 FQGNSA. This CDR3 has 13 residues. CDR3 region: CASSFGLTYEQYF. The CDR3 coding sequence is TGTGCCAGCAGCTTCGGCCTCACATACGAGCAGTACTTC.

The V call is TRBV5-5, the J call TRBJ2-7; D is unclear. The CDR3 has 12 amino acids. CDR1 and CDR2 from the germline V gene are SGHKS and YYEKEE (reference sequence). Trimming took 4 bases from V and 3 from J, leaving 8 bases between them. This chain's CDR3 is CASSLQSYEQYF. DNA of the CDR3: TGTGCCAGCAGCCTCCAGAGCTACGAGCAGTACTTC.

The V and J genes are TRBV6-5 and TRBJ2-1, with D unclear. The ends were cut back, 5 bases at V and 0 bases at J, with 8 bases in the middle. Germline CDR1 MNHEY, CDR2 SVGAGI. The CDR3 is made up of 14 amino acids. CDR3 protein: CASSPMSSYNEQFF. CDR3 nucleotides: TGTGCCAGCAGTCCTATGAGCTCCTACAATGAGCAGTTCTTC.

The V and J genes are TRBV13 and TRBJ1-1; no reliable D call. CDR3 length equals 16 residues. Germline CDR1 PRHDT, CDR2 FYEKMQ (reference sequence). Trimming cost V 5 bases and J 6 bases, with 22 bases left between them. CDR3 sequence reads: CASSPLSSGGFAEAFF. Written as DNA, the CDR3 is TGTGCCAGCAGCCCCCTCTCTTCAGGCGGATTCGCTGAAGCTTTCTTT.

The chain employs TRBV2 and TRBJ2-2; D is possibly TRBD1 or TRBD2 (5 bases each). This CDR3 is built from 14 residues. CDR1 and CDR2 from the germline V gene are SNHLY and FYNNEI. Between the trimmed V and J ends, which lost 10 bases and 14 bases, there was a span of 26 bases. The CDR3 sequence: CAIPAGRSTGKLFF. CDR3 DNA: TGTGCCATCCCGGCAGGGAGAAGCACCGGGAAACTGTTTTTT.

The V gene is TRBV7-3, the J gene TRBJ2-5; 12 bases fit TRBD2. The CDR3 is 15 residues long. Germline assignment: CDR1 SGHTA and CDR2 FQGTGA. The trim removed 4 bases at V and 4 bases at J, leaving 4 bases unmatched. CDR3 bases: TGTGCCAGCAGCTCTAGCGGGGGGGCCGGAGAGACCCAGTACTTC. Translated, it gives CASSSSGGAGETQYF. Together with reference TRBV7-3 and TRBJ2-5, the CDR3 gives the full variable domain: GAGVSQTPSNKVTEKGKYVELRCDPISGHTALYWYRQSLGQGPEFLIYFQGTGAADDSGLPNDRFFAVRPEGSVSTLKIQRTERGDSAVYLCASSSSGGAGETQYFGPGTRLLVL.

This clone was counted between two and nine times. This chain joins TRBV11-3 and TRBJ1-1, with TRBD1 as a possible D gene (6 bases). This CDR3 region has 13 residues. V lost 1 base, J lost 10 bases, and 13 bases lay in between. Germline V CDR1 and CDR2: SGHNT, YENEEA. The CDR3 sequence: CASSLGDKGRAFF. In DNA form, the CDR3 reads TGTGCCAGCAGCTTAGGGGACAAGGGGCGAGCTTTCTTT.

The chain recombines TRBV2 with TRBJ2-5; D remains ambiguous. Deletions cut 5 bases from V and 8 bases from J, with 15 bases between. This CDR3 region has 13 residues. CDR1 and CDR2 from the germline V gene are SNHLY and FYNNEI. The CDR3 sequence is CASSLAAPRTQYF. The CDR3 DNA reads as TGTGCCAGCAGTCTTGCGGCGCCTCGAACCCAGTACTTC.

The CDR3 DNA reads TGTGCCAGCAGTGAAAGGTCGAGCTCCTACAATGAGCAGTTCTTC. This translates into CASSERSSSYNEQFF. The chain links TRBV6-1 to TRBJ2-1; D gene unclear. V lost 2 bases to trimming and J lost 0 bases, with 8 bases between them. The germline V gene has CDR1 MNHNS and CDR2 SASEGT. This CDR3 has 15 amino acids.

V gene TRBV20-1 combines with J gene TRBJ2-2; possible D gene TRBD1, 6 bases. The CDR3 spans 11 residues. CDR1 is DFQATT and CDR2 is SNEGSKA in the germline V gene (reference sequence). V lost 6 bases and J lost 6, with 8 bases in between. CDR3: CSARGSGELFF. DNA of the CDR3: TGCAGTGCCAGGGGCTCCGGGGAGCTGTTTTTT.

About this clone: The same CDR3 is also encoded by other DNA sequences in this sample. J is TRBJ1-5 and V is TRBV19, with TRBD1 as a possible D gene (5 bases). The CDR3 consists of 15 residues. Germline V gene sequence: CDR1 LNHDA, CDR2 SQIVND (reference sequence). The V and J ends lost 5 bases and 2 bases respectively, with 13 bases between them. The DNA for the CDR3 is TGTGCCAGTAGTGACTCAGGGAATGGCAATCAGCCCCAGCATTTT. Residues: CASSDSGNGNQPQHF.

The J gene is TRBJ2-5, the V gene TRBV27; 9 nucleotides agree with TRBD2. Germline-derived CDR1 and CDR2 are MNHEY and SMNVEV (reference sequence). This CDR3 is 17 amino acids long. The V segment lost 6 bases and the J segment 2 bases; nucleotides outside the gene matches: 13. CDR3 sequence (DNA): TGTGCCAGCAGCACAGACCGTAGCGGGAGAATTCAAGAGACCCAGTACTTC. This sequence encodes CASSTDRSGRIQETQYF.

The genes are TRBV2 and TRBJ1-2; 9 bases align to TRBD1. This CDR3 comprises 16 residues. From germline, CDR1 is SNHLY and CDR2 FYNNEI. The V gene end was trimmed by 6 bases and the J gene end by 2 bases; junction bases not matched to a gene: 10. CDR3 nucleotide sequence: TGTGCCAGCAGGCCGGGACAGGGAAGTCCCAACTATGGCTACACCTTC. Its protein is CASRPGQGSPNYGYTF.

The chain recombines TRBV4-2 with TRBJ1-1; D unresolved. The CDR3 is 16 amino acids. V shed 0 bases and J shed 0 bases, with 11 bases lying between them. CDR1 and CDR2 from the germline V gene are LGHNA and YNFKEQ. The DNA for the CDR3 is TGTGCCAGCAGCCAAGATCAGTTAGCCTTGAACACTGAAGCTTTCTTT. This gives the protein CASSQDQLALNTEAFF.

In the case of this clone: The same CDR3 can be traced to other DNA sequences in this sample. The CDR3 DNA reads as TGCGCCAGCAGCCAAGCAGGCGGTGGGTCACCCCTCCACTTT. This translates into CASSQAGGGSPLHF. The V call is TRBV4-1, the J call TRBJ1-6; no firm D call. The CDR3 spans 14 residues. Germline lookup yields CDR1 MGHRA and CDR2 YSYEKL. Trimming took off 1 base at V and 10 bases at J, with 11 bases between the two ends.

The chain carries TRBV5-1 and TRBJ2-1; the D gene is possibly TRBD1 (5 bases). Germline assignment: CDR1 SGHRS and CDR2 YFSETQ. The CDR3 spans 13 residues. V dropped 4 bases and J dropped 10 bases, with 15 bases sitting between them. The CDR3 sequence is CASSPTQGREQFF. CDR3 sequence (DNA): TGCGCCAGCAGCCCCACCCAGGGTCGCGAGCAGTTCTTC.

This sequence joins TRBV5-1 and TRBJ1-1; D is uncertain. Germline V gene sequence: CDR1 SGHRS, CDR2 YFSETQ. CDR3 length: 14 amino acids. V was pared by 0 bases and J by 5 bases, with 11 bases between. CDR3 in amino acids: CASSLDVRGTEAFF. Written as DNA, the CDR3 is TGCGCCAGCAGCTTGGACGTCCGAGGGACTGAAGCTTTCTTT.